The clone carrying this T cell receptor beta chain was found once. Its antigen is not known. Ten immunoSEQ deep assay plates were used to sequence the DNA of unsorted PBMCs. Some clones are missing from TCRdb's copy, which holds only in-frame ones; the method was immunoSEQ multiplex PCR. The sample yields about half a million clones, approximately 82% seen once. This entry is derived from a study of shared clonotypes between healthy human individuals. Findings and limits, study-wide: Only blood was sampled, and tissue TCR repertoires likely differ from blood ones. Among donors, clonotype sharing was expected to be affected by sequencing depth.

Germline CDR1 KGHSH, CDR2 LQKENI. The CDR3 extends over 15 amino acids. V was pared by 5 bases and J by 2 bases, with 5 bases of the junction left unmatched. The sequence was collected from a woman in her thirties or forties in good health. Some clones in this sample may be carry-over from other donors' samples. The sample was PBMCs. This sequence joins TRBV18 and TRBJ1-5, with 8 positions matching TRBD1. The CDR3 DNA reads as TGTGCCAGCTCATCAGACAGGGGAGGCAATCAGCCCCAGCATTTT. Protein: CASSSDRGGNQPQHF.